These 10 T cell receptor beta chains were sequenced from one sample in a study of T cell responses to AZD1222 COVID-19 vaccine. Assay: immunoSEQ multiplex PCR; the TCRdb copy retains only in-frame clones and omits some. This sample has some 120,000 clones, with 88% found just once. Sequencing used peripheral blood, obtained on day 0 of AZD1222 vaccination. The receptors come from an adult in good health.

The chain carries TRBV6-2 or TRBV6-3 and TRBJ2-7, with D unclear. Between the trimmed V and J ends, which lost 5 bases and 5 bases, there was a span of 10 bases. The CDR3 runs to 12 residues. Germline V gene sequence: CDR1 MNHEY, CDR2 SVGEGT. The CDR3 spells CASSQVQHEQYF. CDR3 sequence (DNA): TGTGCCAGCAGTCAGGTACAACACGAGCAGTACTTC.

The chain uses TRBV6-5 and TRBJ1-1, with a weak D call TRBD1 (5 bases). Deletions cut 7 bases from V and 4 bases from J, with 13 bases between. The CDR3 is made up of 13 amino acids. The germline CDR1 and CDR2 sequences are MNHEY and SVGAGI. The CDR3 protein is CASTRGSGTEAFF. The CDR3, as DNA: TGTGCCAGCACTAGGGGTTCGGGCACTGAAGCTTTCTTT.

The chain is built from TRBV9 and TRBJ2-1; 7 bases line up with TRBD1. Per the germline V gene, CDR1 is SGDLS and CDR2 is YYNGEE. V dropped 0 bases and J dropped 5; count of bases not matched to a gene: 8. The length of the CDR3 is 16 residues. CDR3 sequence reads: CASSVGGLQGNNEQFF. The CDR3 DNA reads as TGTGCCAGCAGCGTAGGGGGGTTACAGGGGAACAATGAGCAGTTCTTC.

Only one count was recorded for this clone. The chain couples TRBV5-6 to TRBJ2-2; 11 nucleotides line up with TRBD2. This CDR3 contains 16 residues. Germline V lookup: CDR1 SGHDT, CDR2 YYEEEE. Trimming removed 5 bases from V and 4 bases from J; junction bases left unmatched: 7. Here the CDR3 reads CASRTSGEFFTGELFF. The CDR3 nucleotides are TGTGCCAGCAGGACTAGCGGGGAATTCTTCACCGGGGAGCTGTTTTTT.

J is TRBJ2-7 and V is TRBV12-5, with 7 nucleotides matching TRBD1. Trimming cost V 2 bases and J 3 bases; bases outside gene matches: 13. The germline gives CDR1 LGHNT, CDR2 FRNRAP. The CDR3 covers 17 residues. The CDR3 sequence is CASGLKPSGQRIYEQYF. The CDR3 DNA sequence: TGTGCTAGTGGTTTGAAACCATCGGGACAGAGAATCTACGAGCAGTACTTC.

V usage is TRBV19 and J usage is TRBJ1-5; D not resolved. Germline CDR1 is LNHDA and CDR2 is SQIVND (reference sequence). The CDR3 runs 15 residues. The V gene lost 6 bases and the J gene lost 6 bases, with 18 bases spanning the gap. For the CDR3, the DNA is TGTGCCAGTAGGGGAGACGAAAGCCCCCTTCAGCCCCAGCATTTT. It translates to CASRGDESPLQPQHF.

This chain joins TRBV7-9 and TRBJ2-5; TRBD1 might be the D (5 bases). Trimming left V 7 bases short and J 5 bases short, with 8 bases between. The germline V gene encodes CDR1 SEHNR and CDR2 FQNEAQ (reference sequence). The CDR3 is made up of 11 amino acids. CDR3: CASTPGETQYF. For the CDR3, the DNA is TGTGCCAGCACCCCAGGGGAGACCCAGTACTTC.

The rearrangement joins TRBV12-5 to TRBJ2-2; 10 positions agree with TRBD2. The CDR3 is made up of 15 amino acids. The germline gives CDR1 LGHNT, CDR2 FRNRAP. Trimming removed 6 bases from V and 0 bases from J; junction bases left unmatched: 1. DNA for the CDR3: TGTGCTAGTGGCGGACTAGCGGCGAACACCGGGGAGCTGTTTTTT. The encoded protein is CASGGLAANTGELFF.

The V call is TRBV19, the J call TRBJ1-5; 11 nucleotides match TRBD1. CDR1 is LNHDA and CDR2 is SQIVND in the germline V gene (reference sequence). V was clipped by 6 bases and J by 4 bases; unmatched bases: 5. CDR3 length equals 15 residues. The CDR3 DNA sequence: TGTGCCAGTAGCACCGGGACAGGGGGGAATCAGCCCCAGCATTTT. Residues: CASSTGTGGNQPQHF.

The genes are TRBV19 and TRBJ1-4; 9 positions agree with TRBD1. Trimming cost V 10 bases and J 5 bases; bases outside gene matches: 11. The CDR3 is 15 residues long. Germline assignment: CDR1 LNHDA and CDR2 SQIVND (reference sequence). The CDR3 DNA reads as TGTGCCACAAGTACCATTGGACAGGGGAATGAAAAACTGTTTTTT. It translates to CATSTIGQGNEKLFF.